This entry lists 21 T cell receptor beta chains sequenced from one sample in a study of T cell repertoires in ileal Crohn's disease. The assay was immunoSEQ multiplex PCR, and TCRdb's table has in-frame clones only and misses some. This sample carries 2,000 or so clones, 84% of them seen once, and the ten largest clones take roughly an eighth. Sequencing was done on a sample of ileal tissue. The receptors stem from an adult with Crohn's disease.

Turning to this clone: Other DNA sequences within the sample encode an identical CDR3. J is TRBJ1-5 and V is TRBV10-2, with a possible D match to TRBD1 (5 bases). CDR3 length: 16 amino acids. The germline CDR1 and CDR2 sequences are WSHSY and SAAADI. The germline V and J ends were trimmed by 3 bases and 0 bases, with 12 bases remaining between them. The CDR3 DNA follows: TGCGCCAGCAGTGAATCCCCAGGGAATAGCAATCAGCCCCAGCATTTT. This codes for CASSESPGNSNQPQHF.

V and J are TRBV2 and TRBJ1-2, with a tentative D call TRBD1 (5 bases). Germline V gene data show CDR1 as SNHLY and CDR2 as FYNNEI. The CDR3 extends over 16 amino acids. Between the trimmed V and J ends, which lost 3 bases and 4 bases, there was a span of 18 bases. The CDR3 reads CASSETIGASRYGYTF. The CDR3, as DNA: TGTGCCAGCAGTGAGACGATTGGGGCGAGTCGCTATGGCTACACCTTC.

This chain joins TRBV10-2 and TRBJ1-1; weak D call: TRBD1 (5 bases). The V gene lost 6 bases and the J gene lost 1 base, with 6 bases spanning the gap. This CDR3 region has 12 residues. Looked up from germline, CDR1 is WSHSY and CDR2 is SAAADI. CDR3 in DNA: TGCGCCAGCAGGACAGCGAACACTGAAGCTTTCTTT. Translation: CASRTANTEAFF.

The chain is built from TRBV4-3 and TRBJ2-1; TRBD2 matches 7 bases. Germline V gene lookup returns CDR1 LGHNA and CDR2 YSLEER. The CDR3 length is 15 residues. V was clipped by 6 bases and J by 2 bases; unmatched bases: 7. Here the CDR3 DNA reads TGCGCCAGCAGAGTCAGCGGGGACGCCTACAATGAGCAGTTCTTC. This encodes CASRVSGDAYNEQFF.

Note on this clone: Within the sample, other DNA sequences also encode this same CDR3. The rearrangement joins TRBV2 to TRBJ1-1, with D unresolved. Germline lookup yields CDR1 SNHLY and CDR2 FYNNEI. This CDR3 has 14 residues. Trimming took 3 bases from V and 1 from J, leaving 9 bases between them. The CDR3 loop reads CASSEIRGNTEAFF. The DNA of the CDR3 is TGTGCCAGCAGTGAGATCAGAGGGAACACTGAAGCTTTCTTT. The entire variable domain, with the rest obtained from reference TRBV2 and TRBJ1-1, is as follows: EPEVTQTPSHQVTQMGQEVILRCVPISNHLYFYWYRQILGQKVEFLVSFYNNEISEKSEIFDDQFSVERPDGSNFTLKIRSTKLEDSAMYFCASSEIRGNTEAFFGQGTRLTVV.

This clone was seen a single time. CDR3 protein: CASSLKGQGNYGYTF. Here the CDR3 DNA reads TGTGCCAGCAGCTTAAAGGGACAGGGGAACTATGGCTACACCTTC. The chain couples TRBV7-9 to TRBJ1-2, with 10 bases fitting TRBD1. CDR1 SEHNR and CDR2 FQNEAQ come from the germline V gene (reference sequence). The CDR3 is made up of 15 amino acids. V was pared by 2 bases and J by 2 bases, with 2 bases of the junction left unmatched.

Only one count was recorded for this clone. The V gene is TRBV4-3, the J gene TRBJ2-5; a weak D match, TRBD1 (5 bases). The J call may be mistaken, given a closer DNA end match to TRBJ2-7. Germline V lookup: CDR1 LGHNA, CDR2 YSLEER. The CDR3 has 14 amino acids. CDR3 nucleotide sequence: TGCGCCAGCAGCCCCGCGTACAGGAACTACGAGCAGTACTTC. It codes for CASSPAYRNYEQYF.

This clone was seen a few times. The V gene is TRBV5-4, the J gene TRBJ1-3, with D possibly being TRBD1 (6 bases). Trimming removed 4 bases from V and 0 bases from J, with 17 bases in between. The CDR3 length is 17 residues. CDR1 and CDR2 from the germline V gene are SGHNT and YYREEE (reference sequence). The CDR3 DNA is TGTGCCAGCAGCCCCCGAGGGGGGGGCTACTCTGGAAACACCATATATTTT. This translates into CASSPRGGGYSGNTIYF.

CDR3 DNA sequence: TGTGCCAGCAGCTCTGGAGTCTACGGACAGTTTAACTATGGCTACACCTTC. Encoded protein: CASSSGVYGQFNYGYTF. The chain links TRBV5-6 to TRBJ1-2; D may be TRBD1 (6 bases). The CDR3 length is 17 residues. Germline CDR1 is SGHDT and CDR2 is YYEEEE. Deletions cut 3 bases from V and 1 base from J, with 19 bases between.

This chain uses TRBV18 with TRBJ2-1, with D possibly matching TRBD2 (5 bases). The ends were cut back, 2 bases at V and 10 bases at J, with 12 bases in the middle. The CDR3 totals 13 residues. CDR1 KGHSH and CDR2 LQKENI come from the germline V gene. CDR3 sequence: CASSPDYSREQFF. The CDR3 DNA is TGTGCCAGCTCACCAGACTATTCGAGGGAGCAGTTCTTC.

This clone was observed a handful of times. The chain is built from TRBV25-1 and TRBJ2-7; 10 positions agree with TRBD1. The CDR3 has 14 residues. Germline V gives CDR1 MGHDK, CDR2 SYGVNS. The junction had 4 bases not matched to a gene; V was cut back by 3 bases and J by 5 bases. The chain's CDR3 is CASSDRDRGHEQYF. DNA for the CDR3: TGTGCCAGCAGTGACAGGGACAGGGGTCACGAGCAGTACTTC.

The chain links TRBV7-2 to TRBJ2-2; D perhaps matches TRBD2 (6 bases). V was pared by 2 bases and J by 4 bases, with 14 bases between. The CDR3 consists of 16 residues. The germline V gene has CDR1 SGHTA and CDR2 FQGNSA. CDR3 in amino acids: CASSLFGGRGTGELFF. In nucleotides, the CDR3 is TGTGCCAGCAGCTTATTTGGAGGGCGCGGCACCGGGGAGCTGTTTTTT.

The chain couples TRBV5-5 to TRBJ1-1, with 8 bases matching TRBD1. The CDR3 loop spans 16 amino acids. With V trimmed by 2 bases and J by 3 bases, 9 bases remained unmatched. Germline loops: CDR1 SGHKS, CDR2 YYEKEE (reference sequence). CDR3 bases: TGTGCCAGCAGCTTTTTAAGGACAGGGAGGGACACTGAAGCTTTCTTT. It codes for CASSFLRTGRDTEAFF.

This clone showed up just a few times. The J gene is TRBJ2-3, the V gene TRBV11-2; TRBD1 is a possible D gene (5 bases). V was cut by 5 bases and J by 5 bases, with 14 bases left in between. Germline V lookup: CDR1 SGHAT, CDR2 FQNNGV. This CDR3 is built from 14 residues. The CDR3: CASSRSAGIDTQYF. The CDR3 bases are TGTGCCAGCAGCCGCTCCGCAGGGATAGATACGCAGTATTTT.

This clone has only one observation. The chain is built from TRBV27 and TRBJ2-4; 8 bases fit TRBD2. The CDR3 is made up of 15 amino acids. Germline values: CDR1 MNHEY, CDR2 SMNVEV (reference sequence). The J segment lost 5 bases and the V segment lost 5 bases, leaving 8 bases of the junction unmatched. CDR3 amino acids: CASSQERGFENIQYF. The DNA of the CDR3 is TGTGCCAGCAGTCAAGAGCGGGGGTTCGAAAACATTCAGTACTTC.

This chain links TRBV7-9 with TRBJ1-1; D call uncertain. The germline V gene has CDR1 SEHNR and CDR2 FQNEAQ (reference sequence). V lost 3 bases and J lost 6, with 20 bases in between. CDR3 length: 16 amino acids. CDR3 DNA: TGTGCCAGCAGCTTTTTTTTAAGGCGGGTTGCCGCTGAAGCTTTCTTT. It encodes CASSFFLRRVAAEAFF.

This clone has only a few counts. This chain joins TRBV4-3 and TRBJ2-1; no clear D. Between the trimmed V and J ends, which lost 0 bases and 0 bases, there was a span of 12 bases. The CDR3 covers 17 residues. Germline V lookup: CDR1 LGHNA, CDR2 YSLEER. For the CDR3, the DNA is TGCGCCAGCAGCCAAGATCTGGAGTCGGTCTCCTACAATGAGCAGTTCTTC. This codes for CASSQDLESVSYNEQFF.

The rearrangement uses TRBV4-3 and TRBJ2-5; D is unclear. The CDR3 covers 12 residues. Trimming removed 0 bases at V and 7 bases at J, with 6 bases between. Germline CDR1 reads LGHNA; CDR2 reads YSLEER. CDR3 region: CASSQDGRTQYF. For the CDR3, the DNA is TGCGCCAGCAGCCAAGATGGGCGGACCCAGTACTTC.

The chain recombines TRBV2 with TRBJ2-1; 11 positions agree with TRBD2. CDR3 length: 14 amino acids. After removal of 1 base from V and 8 bases from J, the junction contained 1 base not matched to a gene. Germline values: CDR1 SNHLY, CDR2 FYNNEI. In nucleotides, the CDR3 is TGTGCCAGCAGTGAAGAACTAGCGGGGGATGAGCAGTTCTTC. This gives the protein CASSEELAGDEQFF.

V usage is TRBV5-4 and J usage is TRBJ2-5; TRBD2 might be the D (7 bases). V lost 0 bases and J 8 bases, leaving 20 bases between the germline ends. Germline CDR1 SGHNT, CDR2 YYREEE (reference sequence). This CDR3 comprises 16 residues. CDR3 sequence (DNA): TGTGCCAGCAGCTTGGTAGGCGGGGGCGAGCGTGGAACCCAGTACTTC. Amino acids: CASSLVGGGERGTQYF.

This clone was counted a single time. Here the CDR3 DNA reads TGTGCCACCAGCAGAGATGCGGGGTTTAATGAAAAACTGTTTTTT. It specifies CATSRDAGFNEKLFF. The genes are TRBV15 and TRBJ1-4; D unresolved. The CDR3 loop spans 15 amino acids. V gave up 0 bases and J gave up 4 bases, with 9 bases separating them. Looked up from germline, CDR1 is LNHNV and CDR2 is YYDKDF (reference sequence).